The 8 T cell receptor beta chains in this list originate from one sample, sequenced in a study of glioma-infiltrating T cells after dendritic cell vaccination. TCRdb's table, derived via immunoSEQ multiplex PCR, lists solely in-frame clones and lacks some. The repertoire holds 90,000 or so clones, with more than 75% as singletons. The sequences come from blood, collected before dendritic cell vaccination. These receptors came from a human donor with glioblastoma.

The chain employs TRBV19 and TRBJ1-5; D possibly corresponds to TRBD1 (5 bases). The CDR3 has 15 residues. The V and J ends lost 3 bases and 4 bases respectively, with 13 bases between them. Germline V gene lookup returns CDR1 LNHDA and CDR2 SQIVND (reference sequence). CDR3: CASSMPRVINQPQHF. The CDR3 bases are TGTGCCAGTAGTATGCCCAGGGTGATAAATCAGCCCCAGCATTTT.

The J gene is TRBJ2-7, the V gene TRBV6-6; D is ambiguous. This CDR3 is 12 amino acids long. CDR1 and CDR2 from the germline V gene are MNHNY and SVGAGI (reference sequence). Trimming removed 0 bases from V and 7 bases from J, with 7 bases in between. The CDR3 region is CASSYSIQEQYF. DNA of the CDR3: TGTGCCAGCAGTTACTCGATCCAGGAGCAGTACTTC.

The chain carries TRBV13 and TRBJ2-3, with D possibly being TRBD2 (5 bases). The CDR3 spans 14 residues. Germline-derived CDR1 and CDR2 are PRHDT and FYEKMQ (reference sequence). Trimming stripped 4 bases from V and 4 bases from J, with 12 bases between. CDR3 protein: CASSSRLRADTQYF. The CDR3 DNA reads TGTGCCAGCAGCTCTAGATTGAGGGCAGATACGCAGTATTTT.

The rearrangement joins TRBV4-1 to TRBJ1-1, with D perhaps matching TRBD1 (5 bases). Trimming left V 0 bases short and J 1 base short, with 12 bases between. The CDR3 runs 16 residues. CDR1 is MGHRA and CDR2 is YSYEKL in the germline V gene. Written as DNA, the CDR3 is TGCGCCAGCAGCCAAGATCCGGGACTGAGGAACACTGAAGCTTTCTTT. This codes for CASSQDPGLRNTEAFF.

The rearrangement joins TRBV5-1 to TRBJ2-3; tentative D call: TRBD2 (5 bases). Germline lookup yields CDR1 SGHRS and CDR2 YFSETQ. The length of the CDR3 is 14 residues. Trimming cost V 4 bases and J 2 bases, with 11 bases left between them. The CDR3: CASSHTEVTDTQYF. The CDR3 nucleotides are TGCGCCAGCAGCCATACGGAGGTCACAGATACGCAGTATTTT.

The rearrangement links TRBV7-2 to TRBJ1-2, with 7 bases that match TRBD1. The CDR3 sequence is 14 residues long. The V gene end was trimmed by 3 bases and the J gene end by 4 bases; junction bases not matched to a gene: 5. Germline CDR1 and CDR2: SGHTA and FQGNSA. The CDR3 DNA sequence: TGTGCCAGCAGCTTTCAGGGGGGTAGCTATGGCTACACCTTC. Translating gives CASSFQGGSYGYTF.

The chain links TRBV6-1 to TRBJ2-7; D possibly corresponds to TRBD1 (6 bases). Germline CDR1 MNHNS, CDR2 SASEGT. CDR3 length equals 14 residues. Trimming took off 4 bases at V and 0 bases at J, with 10 bases between the two ends. The CDR3 protein is CASSVGAVSYEQYF. DNA of the CDR3: TGTGCCAGCAGTGTGGGGGCAGTCTCCTACGAGCAGTACTTC.

This sequence joins TRBV6-5 and TRBJ1-5; a possible D gene is TRBD1 (5 bases). The CDR3 spans 13 residues. V was cut by 5 bases and J by 2 bases, with 7 bases left in between. From germline, CDR1 is MNHEY and CDR2 SVGAGI. The CDR3 here is CASSKQGNQPQHF. CDR3 bases: TGTGCCAGCAGTAAACAGGGCAATCAGCCCCAGCATTTT.